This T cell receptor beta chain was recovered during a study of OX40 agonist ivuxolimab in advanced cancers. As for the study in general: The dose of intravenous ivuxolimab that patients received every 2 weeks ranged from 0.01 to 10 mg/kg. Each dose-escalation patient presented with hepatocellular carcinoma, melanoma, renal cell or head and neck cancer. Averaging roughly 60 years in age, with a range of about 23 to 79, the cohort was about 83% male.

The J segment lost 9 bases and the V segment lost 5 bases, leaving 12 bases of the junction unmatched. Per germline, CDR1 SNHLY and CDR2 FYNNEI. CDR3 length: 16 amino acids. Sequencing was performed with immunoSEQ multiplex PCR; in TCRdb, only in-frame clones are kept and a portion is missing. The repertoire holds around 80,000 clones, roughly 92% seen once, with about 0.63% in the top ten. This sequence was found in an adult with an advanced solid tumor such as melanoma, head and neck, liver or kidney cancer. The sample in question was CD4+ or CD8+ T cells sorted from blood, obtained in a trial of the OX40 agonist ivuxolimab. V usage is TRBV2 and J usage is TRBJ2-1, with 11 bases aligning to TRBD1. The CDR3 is CASSPTPDRGHGEQFF. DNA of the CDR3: TGTGCCAGCAGTCCTACCCCGGACAGGGGGCATGGTGAGCAGTTCTTC.